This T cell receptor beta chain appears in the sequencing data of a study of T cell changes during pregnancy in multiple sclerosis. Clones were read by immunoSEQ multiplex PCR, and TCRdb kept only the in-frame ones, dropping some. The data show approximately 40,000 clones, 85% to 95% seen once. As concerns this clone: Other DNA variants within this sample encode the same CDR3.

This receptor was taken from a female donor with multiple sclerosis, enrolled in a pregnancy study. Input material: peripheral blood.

The chain's CDR3 is CASSLGQGGEKLFF. The CDR3 bases are TGCGCCAGCAGCTTGGGACAGGGAGGCGAAAAACTGTTTTTT. The chain carries TRBV5-1 and TRBJ1-4; TRBD1 matches 7 bases. V dropped 0 bases and J dropped 8; count of bases not matched to a gene: 4. The CDR3 has 14 amino acids. Per germline, CDR1 SGHRS and CDR2 YFSETQ.